This passage covers 13 T cell receptor beta chains from one sample sequenced in a study of blood T cell repertoires in COVID-19 (dated by TCRdb to the early 2020s). Libraries came from the immunoSEQ multiplex PCR assay. The source is immuneACCESS, and TCRdb retained only in-frame sequences with V and J called. Part of the clones is not carried over; for the studies checked, unresolved V genes explain less than half of this, and the remainder is unexplained. In this sample the table shows about 230,000 clones, roughly 80% of which occur a single time. The leading ten clones occupy 2% to 3% of the sample. The specimen was peripheral blood. The source of these receptors is a woman in her 70s with active or convalescent COVID-19.

This chain joins TRBV28 and TRBJ2-2; 9 bases match TRBD1. The CDR3 totals 15 residues. V lost 10 bases to trimming and J lost 4 bases; unmatched junction nucleotides: 10. The germline V gene encodes CDR1 MDHEN and CDR2 SYDVKM. This CDR3 reads CANSQQGASTGELFF. In DNA form, the CDR3 reads TGTGCCAATTCTCAACAGGGGGCTAGCACCGGGGAGCTGTTTTTT.

This clone has more than one count but fewer than ten. The V gene is TRBV4-2, the J gene TRBJ2-7; D remains ambiguous. The germline V gene encodes CDR1 LGHNA and CDR2 YNFKEQ. The CDR3 length is 15 residues. V lost 1 base, J lost 1 base, and 11 bases lay in between. The CDR3 spells CASSQGYLQSYEQYF. CDR3 nucleotide sequence: TGTGCCAGCAGCCAAGGGTATCTCCAGTCCTACGAGCAGTACTTC.

The chain uses TRBV5-1 and TRBJ1-5; maybe TRBD1 (5 bases). Trimming removed 2 bases at V and 3 bases at J, with 12 bases between. The CDR3 has 15 residues. Germline lookup yields CDR1 SGHRS and CDR2 YFSETQ. CDR3 DNA: TGCGCCAGCAGCTTCGCGGGGGAGGACAATCAGCCCCAGCATTTT. Amino acids: CASSFAGEDNQPQHF.

Here the CDR3 reads CAWSSYRPSSYNSPLHF. The DNA for the CDR3 is TGTGCCTGGAGCTCGTACAGGCCGAGCTCCTATAATTCACCCCTCCACTTT. This chain joins TRBV30 and TRBJ1-6, with TRBD1 as a possible D gene (5 bases). Germline V gene lookup returns CDR1 GTSNPN and CDR2 SVGIG (reference sequence). V was trimmed by 3 bases and J by 0 bases, leaving 15 bases between them. The CDR3 length is 17 residues. The full variable domain, with the rest looked up from reference TRBV30 and TRBJ1-6, is SQTIHQWPATLVQPVGSPLSLECTVEGTSNPNLYWYRQAAGRGLQLLFYSVGIGQISSEVPQNLSASRPQDRQFILSSKKLLLSDSGFYLCAWSSYRPSSYNSPLHFGNGTRLTVT.

V and J are TRBV24-1 and TRBJ2-6; no reliable D call. V was shortened by 2 bases and J by 0 bases, with 4 bases between the two germline ends. The CDR3 is 15 amino acids. The germline V gene encodes CDR1 KGHDR and CDR2 SFDVKD. The chain's CDR3 is CATSDSSSGANVLTF. The CDR3 DNA reads as TGTGCCACCAGTGATTCGAGCTCTGGGGCCAACGTCCTGACTTTC.

V and J are TRBV7-9 and TRBJ2-3, with 8 bases lining up with TRBD1. Germline assignment: CDR1 SEHNR and CDR2 FQNEAQ (reference sequence). This CDR3 comprises 15 residues. Trimming at V came to 6 bases and at J to 8 bases, leaving 13 bases not matched to a gene. The CDR3 coding sequence is TGTGCCAGCAGATCCTCAGGGGGCGCCGGGGGTACGCAGTATTTT. The encoded protein is CASRSSGGAGGTQYF.

Here the CDR3 reads CASGQGVEKLFF. The DNA of the CDR3 is TGTGCCTCGGGACAGGGGGTAGAAAAACTGTTTTTT. The chain carries TRBV30 and TRBJ1-4; 11 bases line up with TRBD1. This CDR3 comprises 12 residues. Germline values: CDR1 GTSNPN, CDR2 SVGIG (reference sequence). The V gene end was trimmed by 7 bases and the J gene end by 8 bases; junction bases not matched to a gene: 3.

The chain links TRBV4-3 to TRBJ2-2, with D perhaps matching TRBD2 (5 bases). Germline lookup yields CDR1 LGHNA and CDR2 YSLEER. The V and J ends lost 3 bases and 6 bases respectively, with 20 bases between them. The CDR3 sequence is 17 residues long. CDR3 sequence reads: CASSQLSGGPRAGELFF. CDR3 sequence (DNA): TGCGCCAGCAGCCAGCTCTCAGGCGGGCCGAGGGCCGGGGAGCTGTTTTTT.

The V and J genes are TRBV5-1 and TRBJ2-5, with unresolved D. CDR1 is SGHRS and CDR2 is YFSETQ in the germline V gene. The CDR3 is 12 residues long. Deletions cut 0 bases from V and 5 bases from J, with 5 bases between. The CDR3 sequence is CASSLVGETQYF. DNA of the CDR3: TGCGCCAGCAGCTTGGTTGGCGAGACCCAGTACTTC. Full variable domain (missing parts from reference TRBV5-1 and TRBJ2-5): KAGVTQTPRYLIKTRGQQVTLSCSPISGHRSVSWYQQTPGQGLQFLFEYFSETQRNKGNFPGRFSGRQFSNSRSEMNVSTLELGDSALYLCASSLVGETQYFGPGTRLLVL.

J is TRBJ2-3 and V is TRBV6-5; TRBD1 matches 7 bases. Germline V gives CDR1 MNHEY, CDR2 SVGAGI. The V segment lost 5 bases and the J segment 5 bases; nucleotides outside the gene matches: 10. The CDR3 extends over 15 amino acids. The CDR3 loop is CASSPATGLGDTQYF. The CDR3 region has the DNA TGTGCCAGCAGTCCCGCGACAGGGCTGGGAGATACGCAGTATTTT.

This clone was detected only once. The chain carries TRBV11-3 and TRBJ2-2, with D possibly TRBD2 on 7 matching bases. In germline, CDR1 is SGHNT, CDR2 YENEEA. The ends were cut back, 5 bases at V and 5 bases at J, with 18 bases in the middle. CDR3 size: 16 residues. In DNA, the CDR3 is TGTGCCAGCAGCCCGGGACTGGGGAGGGGGACCGGGGAGCTGTTTTTT. Translation gives CASSPGLGRGTGELFF.

The J gene is TRBJ2-4, the V gene TRBV24-1, with D tentatively TRBD2 (5 bases). The germline gives CDR1 KGHDR, CDR2 SFDVKD. The CDR3 has 15 amino acids. V lost 4 bases, J lost 8 bases, and 17 bases lay in between. CDR3 DNA: TGTGCCACCAGTGACCCCGGAAGAGGGATGGACATTCAGTACTTC. Its protein product is CATSDPGRGMDIQYF.

The chain couples TRBV27 to TRBJ1-1; the D gene is possibly TRBD1 (5 bases). With 6 bases removed from V and 2 bases from J, the gap between germline ends came to 10 bases. CDR1 MNHEY and CDR2 SMNVEV come from the germline V gene (reference sequence). This CDR3 has 13 residues. CDR3 residues: CASRRQRNTEAFF. CDR3 DNA sequence: TGTGCCAGCAGAAGACAGCGAAACACTGAAGCTTTCTTT.